This T cell receptor beta chain was identified in a study of T cell responses to AZD1222 COVID-19 vaccine. With 4 bases clipped from V and 9 bases from J, the junction kept 14 bases outside the gene matches. CDR1 and CDR2 from the germline V gene are SEHNR and FQNEAQ (reference sequence). The CDR3 is made up of 17 amino acids. Turning to this clone: The target antigen is unknown.

Whole-study findings and limits: There were mostly white British donors and more females than males, and clonal diversity was possibly underestimated. The study reported that nearly half of spike-specific TCRs target unmutated variant regions.

The table came from immunoSEQ multiplex PCR; TCRdb's copy has only in-frame clones and leaves some out. The repertoire includes about 72,000 clones, roughly 87% of them detected once, and approximately 25% sits in the top ten. The V call is TRBV7-9, the J call TRBJ2-3; 12 bases match TRBD1. Source: peripheral blood, taken on day 0 of AZD1222 vaccination. The TCR was taken from an adult in good health. The CDR3 DNA follows: TGTGCCAGCAGCTCGAACCGAGGGGACAGGGGGCTTTCAACGCAGTATTTT. Protein sequence: CASSSNRGDRGLSTQYF.